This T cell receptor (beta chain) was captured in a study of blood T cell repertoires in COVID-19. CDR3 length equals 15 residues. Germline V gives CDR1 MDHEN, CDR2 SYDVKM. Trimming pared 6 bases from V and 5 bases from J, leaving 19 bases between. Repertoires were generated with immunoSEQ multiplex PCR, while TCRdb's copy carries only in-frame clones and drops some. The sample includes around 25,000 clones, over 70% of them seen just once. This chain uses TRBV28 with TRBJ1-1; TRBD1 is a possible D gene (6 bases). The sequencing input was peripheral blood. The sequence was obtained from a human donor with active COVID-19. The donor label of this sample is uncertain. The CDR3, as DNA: TGTGCCAGCAGATCTTGGGTTCTTCAGGGGACTGAAGCTTTCTTT. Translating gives CASRSWVLQGTEAFF.